This record covers a single T cell receptor (beta chain). The V end was cut by 1 base, the J end by 4 bases, with 8 bases between. There are 13 residues in the CDR3. Germline V gene sequence: CDR1 SGHRS, CDR2 YFSETQ. This record comes from a study of blood T cell repertoires in COVID-19. Study-wide background: Samples came from the United States, Italy and Spain, spanning acute and convalescent COVID-19. T cells, B-cell-depleted T cells, or PBMCs provided the cDNA or gDNA that served as material.

In the original workflow: Reference gene primer amplification in the assay estimated nucleated cell counts. Measured with immunoSEQ multiplex PCR; TCRdb has only the in-frame clones, and not every one. That table is the source of V, J and clone size, and D and trimming were worked out from the DNA. The data show under 250,000 clones, approximately 84% seen once. The sample comprised peripheral blood. The gene calls are TRBV5-1 and TRBJ1-1, with D possibly matching TRBD1 (6 bases). The sequence came from a man between 45 and 60 years old with active or convalescent COVID-19. In DNA, the CDR3 is TGCGCCAGCAGCTTGACAGGGCCCACTGAAGCTTTCTTT. Protein product: CASSLTGPTEAFF.